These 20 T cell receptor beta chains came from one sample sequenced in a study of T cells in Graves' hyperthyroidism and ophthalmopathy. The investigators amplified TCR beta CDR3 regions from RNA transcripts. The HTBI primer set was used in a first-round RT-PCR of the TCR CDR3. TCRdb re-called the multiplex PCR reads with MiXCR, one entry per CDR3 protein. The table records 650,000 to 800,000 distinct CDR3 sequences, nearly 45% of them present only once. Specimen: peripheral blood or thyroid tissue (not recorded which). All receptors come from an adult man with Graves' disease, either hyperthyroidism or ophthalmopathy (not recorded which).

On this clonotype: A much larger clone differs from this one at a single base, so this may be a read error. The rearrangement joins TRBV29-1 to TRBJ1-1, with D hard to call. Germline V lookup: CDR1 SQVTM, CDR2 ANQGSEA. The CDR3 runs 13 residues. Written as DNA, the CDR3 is TGCAGCGTTGCTCTCGGACTCAACACTGGAGCTTTCTTT. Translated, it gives CSVALGLNTGAFF.

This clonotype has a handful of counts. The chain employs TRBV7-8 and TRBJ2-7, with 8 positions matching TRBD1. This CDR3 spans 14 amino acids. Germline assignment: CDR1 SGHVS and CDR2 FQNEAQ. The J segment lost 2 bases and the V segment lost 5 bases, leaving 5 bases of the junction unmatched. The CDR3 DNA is TGTGCCAGCAGCCAAATGACAGGGGCCTACGAGCAGTACTTC. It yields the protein CASSQMTGAYEQYF.

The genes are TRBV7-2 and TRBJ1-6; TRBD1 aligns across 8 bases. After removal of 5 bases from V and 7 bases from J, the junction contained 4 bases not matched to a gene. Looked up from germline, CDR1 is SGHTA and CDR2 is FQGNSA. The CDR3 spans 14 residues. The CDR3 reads CASSDTGGNSPLHF. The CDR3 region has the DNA TGTGCCAGCAGCGATACAGGGGGAAATTCACCCCTCCACTTT.

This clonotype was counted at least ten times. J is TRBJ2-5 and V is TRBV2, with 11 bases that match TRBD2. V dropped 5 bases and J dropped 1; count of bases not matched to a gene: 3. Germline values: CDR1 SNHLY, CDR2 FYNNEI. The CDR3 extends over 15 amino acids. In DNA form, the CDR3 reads TGTGCCAGCAGTATCGGGACTAGCGGCCAAGAGACCCAGTACTTC. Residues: CASSIGTSGQETQYF.

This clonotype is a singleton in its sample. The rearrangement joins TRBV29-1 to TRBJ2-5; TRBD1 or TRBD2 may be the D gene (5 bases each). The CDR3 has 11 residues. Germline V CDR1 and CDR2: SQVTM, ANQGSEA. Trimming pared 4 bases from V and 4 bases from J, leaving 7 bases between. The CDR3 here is CSVVGVETQYF. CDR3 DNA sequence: TGCAGCGTTGTGGGGGTAGAGACCCAGTACTTC.

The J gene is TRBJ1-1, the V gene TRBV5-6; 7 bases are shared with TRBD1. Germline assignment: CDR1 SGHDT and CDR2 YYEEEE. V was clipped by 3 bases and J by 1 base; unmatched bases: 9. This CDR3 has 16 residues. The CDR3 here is CASSSRGLGKNTEAFF. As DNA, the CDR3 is TGTGCCAGCAGCTCAAGGGGGCTGGGAAAGAACACTGAAGCTTTCTTT.

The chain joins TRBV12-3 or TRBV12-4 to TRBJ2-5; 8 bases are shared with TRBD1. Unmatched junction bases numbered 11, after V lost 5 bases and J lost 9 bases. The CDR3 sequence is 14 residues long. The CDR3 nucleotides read TGTGCCAGCAGTAGCCCAGGGGGCCATCAGCCCCAGTACTTC. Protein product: CASSSPGGHQPQYF.

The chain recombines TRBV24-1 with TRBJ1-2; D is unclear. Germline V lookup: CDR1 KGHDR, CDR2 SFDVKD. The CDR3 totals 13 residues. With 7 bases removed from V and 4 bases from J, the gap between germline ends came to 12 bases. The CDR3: CATSLGQVYGYTF. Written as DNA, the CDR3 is TGTGCCACCAGCCTAGGGCAGGTCTATGGCTACACCTTC.

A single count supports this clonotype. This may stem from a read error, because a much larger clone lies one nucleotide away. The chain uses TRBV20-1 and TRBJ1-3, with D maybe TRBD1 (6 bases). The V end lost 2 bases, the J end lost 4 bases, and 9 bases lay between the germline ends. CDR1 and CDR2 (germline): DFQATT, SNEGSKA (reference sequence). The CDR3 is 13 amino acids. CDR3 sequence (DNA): TGCAGTGCTAGAATGCAGGGGGGAAACACCATATATTTT. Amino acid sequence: CSARMQGGNTIYF.

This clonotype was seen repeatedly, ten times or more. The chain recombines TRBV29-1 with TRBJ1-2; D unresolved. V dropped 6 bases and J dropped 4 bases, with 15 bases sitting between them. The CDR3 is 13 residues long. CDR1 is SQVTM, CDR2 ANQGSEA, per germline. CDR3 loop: CSVKIAGPYGYTF. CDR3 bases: TGCAGCGTGAAAATCGCTGGGCCCTATGGCTACACCTTC.

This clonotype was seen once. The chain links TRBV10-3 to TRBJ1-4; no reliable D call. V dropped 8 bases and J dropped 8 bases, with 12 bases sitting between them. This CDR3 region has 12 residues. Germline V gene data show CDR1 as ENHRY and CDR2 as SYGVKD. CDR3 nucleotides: TGTGCCATCGGAGGACGGAAGGAAAAACTGTTTTTT. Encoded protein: CAIGGRKEKLFF.

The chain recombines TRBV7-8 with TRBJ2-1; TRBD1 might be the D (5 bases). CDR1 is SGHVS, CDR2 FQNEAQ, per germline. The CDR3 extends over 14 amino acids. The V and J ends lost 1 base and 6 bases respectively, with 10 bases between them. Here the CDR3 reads CASSLGVGVNEQFF. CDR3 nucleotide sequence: TGTGCCAGCAGCTTAGGAGTAGGGGTCAATGAGCAGTTCTTC.

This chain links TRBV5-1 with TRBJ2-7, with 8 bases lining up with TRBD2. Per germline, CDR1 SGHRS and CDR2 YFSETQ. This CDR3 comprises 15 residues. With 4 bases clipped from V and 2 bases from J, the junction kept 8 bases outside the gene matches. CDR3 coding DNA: TGCGCCAGCAGCCGGACTAGCAAGGGGACCTACGAGCAGTACTTC. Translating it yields CASSRTSKGTYEQYF.

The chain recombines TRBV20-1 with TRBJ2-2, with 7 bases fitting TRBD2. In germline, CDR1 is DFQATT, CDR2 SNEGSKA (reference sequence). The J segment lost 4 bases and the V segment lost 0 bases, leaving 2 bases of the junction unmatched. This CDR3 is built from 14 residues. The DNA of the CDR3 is TGCAGTGCTAGAGACCCGGGAGGCACCGGGGAGCTGTTTTTT. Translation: CSARDPGGTGELFF.

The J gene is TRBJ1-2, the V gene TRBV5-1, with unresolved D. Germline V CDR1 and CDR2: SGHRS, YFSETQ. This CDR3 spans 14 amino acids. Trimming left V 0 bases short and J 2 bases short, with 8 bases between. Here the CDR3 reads CASSLEGGNYGYTF. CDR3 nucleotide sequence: TGCGCCAGCAGCTTGGAGGGCGGGAACTATGGCTACACCTTC.

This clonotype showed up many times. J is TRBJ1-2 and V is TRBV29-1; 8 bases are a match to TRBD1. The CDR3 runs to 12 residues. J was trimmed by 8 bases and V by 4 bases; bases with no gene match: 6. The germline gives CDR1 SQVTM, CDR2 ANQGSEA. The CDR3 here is CSVGYTGGGYTF. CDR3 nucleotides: TGCAGCGTTGGGTACACAGGGGGAGGCTACACCTTC.

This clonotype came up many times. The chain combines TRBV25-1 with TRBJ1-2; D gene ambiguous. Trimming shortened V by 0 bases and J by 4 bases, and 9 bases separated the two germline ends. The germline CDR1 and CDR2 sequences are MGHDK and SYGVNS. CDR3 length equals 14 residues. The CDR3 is CASSEYNSLYGYTF. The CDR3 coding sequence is TGTGCCAGCAGTGAATACAACAGTCTCTATGGCTACACCTTC.

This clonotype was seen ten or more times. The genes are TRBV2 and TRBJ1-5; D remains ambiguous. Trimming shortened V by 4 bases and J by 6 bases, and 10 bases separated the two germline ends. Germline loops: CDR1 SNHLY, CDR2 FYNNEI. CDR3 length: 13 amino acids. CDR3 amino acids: CASSVAVFQPQHF. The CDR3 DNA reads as TGTGCCAGCAGTGTTGCAGTTTTTCAGCCCCAGCATTTT.

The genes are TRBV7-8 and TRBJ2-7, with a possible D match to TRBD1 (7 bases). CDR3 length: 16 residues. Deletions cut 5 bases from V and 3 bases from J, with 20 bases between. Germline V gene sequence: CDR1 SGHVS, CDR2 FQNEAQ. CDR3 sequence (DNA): TGTGCCAGCAGCCCACTGGAGGCCAGGGGGGACTACGAGCAGTACTTC. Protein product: CASSPLEARGDYEQYF.

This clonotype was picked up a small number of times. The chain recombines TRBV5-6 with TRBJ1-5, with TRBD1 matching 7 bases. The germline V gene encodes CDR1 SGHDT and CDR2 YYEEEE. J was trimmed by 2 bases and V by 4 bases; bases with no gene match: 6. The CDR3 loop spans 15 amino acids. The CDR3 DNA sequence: TGTGCCAGCAGCGCCGCCGGGACAGGCAATCAGCCCCAGCATTTT. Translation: CASSAAGTGNQPQHF. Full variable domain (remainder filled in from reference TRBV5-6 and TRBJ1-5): DAGVTQSPTHLIKTRGQQVTLRCSPKSGHDTVSWYQQALGQGPQFIFQYYEEEERQRGNFPDRFSGHQFPNYSSELNVNALLLGDSALYLCASSAAGTGNQPQHFGDGTRLSIL.